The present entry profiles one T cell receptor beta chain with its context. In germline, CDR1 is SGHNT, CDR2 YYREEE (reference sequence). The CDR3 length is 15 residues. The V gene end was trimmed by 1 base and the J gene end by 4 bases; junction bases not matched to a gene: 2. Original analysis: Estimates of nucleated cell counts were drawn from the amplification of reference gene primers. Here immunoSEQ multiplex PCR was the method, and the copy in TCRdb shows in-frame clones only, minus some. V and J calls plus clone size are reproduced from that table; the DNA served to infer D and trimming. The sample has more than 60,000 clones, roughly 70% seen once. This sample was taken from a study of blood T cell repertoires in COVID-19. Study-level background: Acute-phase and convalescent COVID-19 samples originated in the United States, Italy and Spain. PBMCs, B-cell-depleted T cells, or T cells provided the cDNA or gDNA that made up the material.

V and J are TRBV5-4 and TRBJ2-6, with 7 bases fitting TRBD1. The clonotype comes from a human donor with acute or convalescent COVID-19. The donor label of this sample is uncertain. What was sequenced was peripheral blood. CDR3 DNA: TGTGCCAGCAGCTTGAGGGGGCCAGGGGCCAACGTCCTGACTTTC. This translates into CASSLRGPGANVLTF.